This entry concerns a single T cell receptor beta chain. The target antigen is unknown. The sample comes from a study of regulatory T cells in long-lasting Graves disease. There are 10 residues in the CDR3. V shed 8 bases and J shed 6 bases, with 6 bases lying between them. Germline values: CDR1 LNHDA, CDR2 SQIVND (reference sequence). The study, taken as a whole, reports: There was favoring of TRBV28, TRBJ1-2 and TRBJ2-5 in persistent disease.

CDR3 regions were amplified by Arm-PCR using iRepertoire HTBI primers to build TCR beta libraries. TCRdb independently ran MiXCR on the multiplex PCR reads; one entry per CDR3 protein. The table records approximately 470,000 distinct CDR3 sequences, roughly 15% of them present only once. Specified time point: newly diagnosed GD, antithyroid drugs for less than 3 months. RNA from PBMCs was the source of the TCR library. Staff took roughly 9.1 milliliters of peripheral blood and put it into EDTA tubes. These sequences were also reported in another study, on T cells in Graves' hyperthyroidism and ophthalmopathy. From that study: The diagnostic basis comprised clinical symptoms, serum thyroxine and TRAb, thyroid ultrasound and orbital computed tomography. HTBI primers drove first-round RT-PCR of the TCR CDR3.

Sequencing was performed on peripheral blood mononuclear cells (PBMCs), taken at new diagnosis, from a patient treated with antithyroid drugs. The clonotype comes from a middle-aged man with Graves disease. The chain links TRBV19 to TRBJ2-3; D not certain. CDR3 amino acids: CASPGDTQYF. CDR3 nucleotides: TGTGCCAGTCCCGGGGATACGCAGTATTTT.